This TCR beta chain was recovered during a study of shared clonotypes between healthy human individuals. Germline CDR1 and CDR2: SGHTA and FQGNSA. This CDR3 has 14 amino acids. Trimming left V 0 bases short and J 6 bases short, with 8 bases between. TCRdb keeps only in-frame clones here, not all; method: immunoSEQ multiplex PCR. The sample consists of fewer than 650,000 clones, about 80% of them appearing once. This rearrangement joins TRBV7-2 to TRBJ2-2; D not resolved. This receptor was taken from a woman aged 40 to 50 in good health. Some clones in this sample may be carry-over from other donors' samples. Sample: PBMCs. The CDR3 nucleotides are TGTGCCAGCAGCTTAGCGCGTAGGTCCGGGGAGCTGTTTTTT. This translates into CASSLARRSGELFF.